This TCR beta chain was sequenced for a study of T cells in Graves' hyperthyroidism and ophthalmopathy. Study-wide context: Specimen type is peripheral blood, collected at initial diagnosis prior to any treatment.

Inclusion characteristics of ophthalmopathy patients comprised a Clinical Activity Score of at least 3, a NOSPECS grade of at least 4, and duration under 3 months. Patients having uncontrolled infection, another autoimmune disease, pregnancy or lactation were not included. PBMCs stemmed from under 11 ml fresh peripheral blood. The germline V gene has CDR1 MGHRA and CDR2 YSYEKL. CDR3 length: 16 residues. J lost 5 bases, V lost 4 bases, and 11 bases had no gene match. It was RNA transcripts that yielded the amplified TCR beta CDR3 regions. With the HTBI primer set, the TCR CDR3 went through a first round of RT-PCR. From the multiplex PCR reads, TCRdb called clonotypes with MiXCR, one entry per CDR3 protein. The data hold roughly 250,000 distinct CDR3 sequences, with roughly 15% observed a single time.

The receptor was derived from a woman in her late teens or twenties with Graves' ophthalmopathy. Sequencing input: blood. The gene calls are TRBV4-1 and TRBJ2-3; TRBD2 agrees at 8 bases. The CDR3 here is CASSLGTSGFGDTQYF. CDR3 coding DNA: TGCGCCAGCAGCCTCGGAACTAGCGGTTTCGGAGATACGCAGTATTTT.